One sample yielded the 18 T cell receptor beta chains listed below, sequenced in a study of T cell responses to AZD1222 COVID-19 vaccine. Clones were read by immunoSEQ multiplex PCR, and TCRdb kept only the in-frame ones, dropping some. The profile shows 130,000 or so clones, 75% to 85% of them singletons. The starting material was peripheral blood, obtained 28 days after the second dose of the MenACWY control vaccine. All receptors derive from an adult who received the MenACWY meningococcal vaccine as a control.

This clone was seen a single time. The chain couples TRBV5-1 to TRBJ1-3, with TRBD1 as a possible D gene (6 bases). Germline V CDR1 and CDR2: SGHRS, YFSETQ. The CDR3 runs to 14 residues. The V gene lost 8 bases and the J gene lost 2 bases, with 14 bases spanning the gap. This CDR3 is CASSQGRTGNTIYF. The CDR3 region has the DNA TGCGCCAGTTCACAGGGTAGGACTGGAAACACCATATATTTT.

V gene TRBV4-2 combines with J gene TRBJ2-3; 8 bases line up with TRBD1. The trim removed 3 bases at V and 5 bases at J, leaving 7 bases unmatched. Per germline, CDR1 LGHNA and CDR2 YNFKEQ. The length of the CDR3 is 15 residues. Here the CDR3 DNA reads TGTGCCAGCAGCCAGAGACAGGGGCTACGAGATACGCAGTATTTT. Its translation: CASSQRQGLRDTQYF.

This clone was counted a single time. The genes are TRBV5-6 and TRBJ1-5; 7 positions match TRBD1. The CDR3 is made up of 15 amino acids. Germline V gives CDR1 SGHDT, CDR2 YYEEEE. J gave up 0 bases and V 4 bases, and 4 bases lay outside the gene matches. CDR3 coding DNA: TGTGCCAGCAGCGTGACAGGGCTTAGCAATCAGCCCCAGCATTTT. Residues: CASSVTGLSNQPQHF.

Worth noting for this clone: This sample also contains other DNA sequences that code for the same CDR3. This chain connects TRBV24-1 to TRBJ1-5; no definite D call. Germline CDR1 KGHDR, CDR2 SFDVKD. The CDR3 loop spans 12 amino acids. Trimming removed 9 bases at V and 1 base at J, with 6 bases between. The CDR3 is CATSDSNQPQHF. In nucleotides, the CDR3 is TGTGCCACCTCCGACAGCAATCAGCCCCAGCATTTT.

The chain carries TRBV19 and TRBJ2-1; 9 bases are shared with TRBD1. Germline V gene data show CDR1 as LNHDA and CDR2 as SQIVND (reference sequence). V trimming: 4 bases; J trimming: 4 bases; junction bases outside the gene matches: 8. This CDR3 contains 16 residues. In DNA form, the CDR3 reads TGTGCCAGTAGTACCCTGGACAGGGGACGGTACAATGAGCAGTTCTTC. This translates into CASSTLDRGRYNEQFF.

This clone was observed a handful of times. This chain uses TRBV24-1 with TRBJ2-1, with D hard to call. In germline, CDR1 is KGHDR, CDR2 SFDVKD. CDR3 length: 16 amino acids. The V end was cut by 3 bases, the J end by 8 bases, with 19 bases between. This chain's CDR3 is CATSDTTTSTEDEQFF. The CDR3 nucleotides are TGTGCCACCAGTGATACGACGACCTCCACAGAGGATGAGCAGTTCTTC.

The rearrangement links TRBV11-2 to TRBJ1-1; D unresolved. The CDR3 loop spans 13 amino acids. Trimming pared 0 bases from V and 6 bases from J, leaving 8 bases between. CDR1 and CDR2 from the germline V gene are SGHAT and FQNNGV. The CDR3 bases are TGTGCCAGCAGCTTAGATCTGGGCGCTGAAGCTTTCTTT. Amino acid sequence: CASSLDLGAEAFF. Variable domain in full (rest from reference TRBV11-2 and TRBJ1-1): EAGVAQSPRYKIIEKRQSVAFWCNPISGHATLYWYQQILGQGPKLLIQFQNNGVVDDSQLPKDRFSAERLKGVDSTLKIQPAKLEDSAVYLCASSLDLGAEAFFGQGTRLTVV.

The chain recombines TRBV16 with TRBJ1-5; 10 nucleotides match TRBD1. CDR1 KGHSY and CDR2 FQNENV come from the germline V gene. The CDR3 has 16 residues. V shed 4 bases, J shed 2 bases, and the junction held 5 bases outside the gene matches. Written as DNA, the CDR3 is TGTGCCAGCAGCCTCGACAGGGGGCTAGGCAATCAGCCCCAGCATTTT. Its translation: CASSLDRGLGNQPQHF.

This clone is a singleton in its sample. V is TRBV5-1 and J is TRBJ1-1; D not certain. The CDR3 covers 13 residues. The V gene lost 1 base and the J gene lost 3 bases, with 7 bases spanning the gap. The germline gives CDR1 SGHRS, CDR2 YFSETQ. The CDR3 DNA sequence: TGCGCCAGCAGCTTGACGACTTACACTGAAGCTTTCTTT. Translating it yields CASSLTTYTEAFF.

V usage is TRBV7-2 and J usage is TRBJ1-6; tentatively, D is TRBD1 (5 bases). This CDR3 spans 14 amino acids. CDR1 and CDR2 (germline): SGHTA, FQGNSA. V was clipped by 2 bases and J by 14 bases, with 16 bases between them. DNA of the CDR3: TGTGCCAGCAGCTTACTGGGGGGGATCGTCGCCCTCCACTTT. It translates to CASSLLGGIVALHF.

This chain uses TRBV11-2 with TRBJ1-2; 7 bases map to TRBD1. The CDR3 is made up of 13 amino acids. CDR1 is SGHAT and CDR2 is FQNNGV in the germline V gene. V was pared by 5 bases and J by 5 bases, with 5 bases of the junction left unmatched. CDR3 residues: CASSRQGRYGYTF. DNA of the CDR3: TGTGCCAGCAGCCGACAGGGTCGGTATGGCTACACCTTC.

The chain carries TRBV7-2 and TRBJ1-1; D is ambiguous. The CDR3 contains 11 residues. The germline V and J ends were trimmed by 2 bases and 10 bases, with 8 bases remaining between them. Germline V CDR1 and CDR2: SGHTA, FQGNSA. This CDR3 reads CASSLWVGAFF. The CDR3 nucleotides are TGTGCCAGCAGCTTATGGGTCGGAGCTTTCTTT.

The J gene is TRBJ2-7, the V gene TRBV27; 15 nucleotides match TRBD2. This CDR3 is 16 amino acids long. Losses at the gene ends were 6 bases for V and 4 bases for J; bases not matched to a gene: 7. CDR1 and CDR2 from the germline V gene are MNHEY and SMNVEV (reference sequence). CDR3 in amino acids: CASRKTGLAGGYEQYF. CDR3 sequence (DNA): TGTGCCAGCAGAAAGACGGGACTAGCGGGAGGATACGAGCAGTACTTC.

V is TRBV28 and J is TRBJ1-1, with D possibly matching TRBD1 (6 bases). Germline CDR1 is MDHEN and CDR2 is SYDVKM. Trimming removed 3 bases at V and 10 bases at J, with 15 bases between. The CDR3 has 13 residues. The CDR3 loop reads CASSFRGPGGAFF. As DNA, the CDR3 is TGTGCCAGCAGTTTCCGGGGGCCTGGGGGAGCTTTCTTT.

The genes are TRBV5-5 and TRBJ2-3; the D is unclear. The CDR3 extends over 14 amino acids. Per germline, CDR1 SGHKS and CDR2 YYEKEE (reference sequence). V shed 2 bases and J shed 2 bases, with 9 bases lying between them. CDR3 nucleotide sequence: TGTGCCAGCAGCTTCGGCGGCTACACAGATACGCAGTATTTT. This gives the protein CASSFGGYTDTQYF.

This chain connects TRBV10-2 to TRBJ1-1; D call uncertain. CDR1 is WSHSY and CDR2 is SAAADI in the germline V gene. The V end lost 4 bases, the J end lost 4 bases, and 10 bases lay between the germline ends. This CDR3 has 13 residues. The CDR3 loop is CASSGGWGTEAFF. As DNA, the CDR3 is TGCGCCAGCAGTGGGGGTTGGGGCACTGAAGCTTTCTTT.

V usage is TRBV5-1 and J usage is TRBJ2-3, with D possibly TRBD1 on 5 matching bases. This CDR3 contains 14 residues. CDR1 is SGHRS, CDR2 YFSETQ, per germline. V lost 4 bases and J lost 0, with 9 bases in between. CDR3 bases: TGCGCCAGCAGCCCGACAGCTAGCACAGATACGCAGTATTTT. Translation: CASSPTASTDTQYF.

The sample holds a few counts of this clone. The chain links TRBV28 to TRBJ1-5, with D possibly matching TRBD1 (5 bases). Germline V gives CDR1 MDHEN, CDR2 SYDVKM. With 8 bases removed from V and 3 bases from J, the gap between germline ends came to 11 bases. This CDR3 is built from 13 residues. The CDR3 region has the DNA TGTGCCAGCCGTAGGGGCTTCAATCAGCCCCAGCATTTT. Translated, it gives CASRRGFNQPQHF.